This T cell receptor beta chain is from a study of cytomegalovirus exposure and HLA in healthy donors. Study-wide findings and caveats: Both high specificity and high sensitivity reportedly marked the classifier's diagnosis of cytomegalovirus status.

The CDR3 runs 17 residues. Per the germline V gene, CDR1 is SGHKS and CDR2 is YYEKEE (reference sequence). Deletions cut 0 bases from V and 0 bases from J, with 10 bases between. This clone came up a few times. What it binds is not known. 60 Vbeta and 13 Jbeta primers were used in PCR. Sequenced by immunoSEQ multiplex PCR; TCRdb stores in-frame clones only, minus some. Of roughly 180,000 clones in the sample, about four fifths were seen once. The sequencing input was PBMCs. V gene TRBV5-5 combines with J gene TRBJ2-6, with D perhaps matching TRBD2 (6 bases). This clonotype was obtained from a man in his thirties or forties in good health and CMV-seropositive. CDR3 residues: CASSLAGGYSGANVLTF. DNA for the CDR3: TGTGCCAGCAGCTTGGCTGGGGGGTACTCTGGGGCCAACGTCCTGACTTTC.